These T cell receptor beta chains were read from a single sample in a study of cytomegalovirus exposure and HLA in healthy donors. The method was immunoSEQ multiplex PCR; TCRdb's version includes in-frame clones alone and lacks a portion of them. The profile shows around 200,000 clones, around 81% of them singletons. Sequencing input: PBMCs. The origin of the receptors is a woman aged 18-35 years in good health and CMV-seropositive. CDR3s include the opening cysteine and the closing phenylalanine or tryptophan. Fields, in order: clone size, V gene, J gene, D gene, CDR3 DNA, CDR3 protein. D genes are given only for firm matches. Expanded clones are given a class, and other clones once, few, many or no size at all.

>.|TRBV5-5|TRBJ1-2|.
TGTGCCAGCAGCTTAAGGGGGAACTATGGCTACACCTTC
CASSLRGNYGYTF
>once|TRBV11-1|TRBJ2-7|.
TGTGCCAGCAGCCCCCCCGCGGCCTACGAGCAGTACTTC
CASSPPAAYEQYF
>.|TRBV4-3|TRBJ2-7|TRBD2
TGCGCCAGCAGCCAAGATCTTCGGGGGGAAAGGAACGAGCAGTACTTC
CASSQDLRGERNEQYF
>.|TRBV4-1|TRBJ2-3|TRBD2
TGCGCCAGCAGCCAAGAGACTAGCGGGGCAGATACGCAGTATTTT
CASSQETSGADTQYF
>once|TRBV4-1|TRBJ1-3|.
TGCGCCAGCAGCCAAGAAGACGGGAACTCTGTGAGAAACACCATATATTTT
CASSQEDGNSVRNTIYF
>few|TRBV29-1|TRBJ1-5|.
TGCAGCGTTGATCTGTCAGGGAATCAGCCCCAGCATTTT
CSVDLSGNQPQHF
>.|TRBV6-5|TRBJ2-7|TRBD2
TGTGCCAGCAGCGCACCGGGACTAGTAGGAGAGCAGTACTTC
CASSAPGLVGEQYF
>.|TRBV9|TRBJ1-2|.
TGTGCCAGCAGCGTATCGGCAGCGAACTATGGCTACACCTTC
CASSVSAANYGYTF
>.|TRBV27|TRBJ1-2|.
TGTGCCAGCAGTTTATGGTTCGGCTATGGCTACACCTTC
CASSLWFGYGYTF
>once|TRBV7-9|TRBJ1-4|.
TGTGCCAGCAGCTCCTTAGCGGGGCAACTCATTGAAAAACTGTTTTTT
CASSSLAGQLIEKLFF
>.|TRBV28|TRBJ1-2|TRBD1
TGTGCCAGCAGTTTTTTTTTCGCGGACAGGGGGCTGGATGGCTACACCTTC
CASSFFFADRGLDGYTF
>.|TRBV5-6|TRBJ1-6|.
TGTGCCAGCAGCTTGAACACCTATAATTCACCCCTCCACTTT
CASSLNTYNSPLHF
>.|TRBV25-1|TRBJ2-7|TRBD2
TGTGCCAGCAGTCCCCGGACTAGCGGGGGGGATACCCTATACGAGCAGTACTTC
CASSPRTSGGDTLYEQYF
>.|TRBV27|TRBJ2-7|.
TGTGCCAGCAGTTTGGGCCGGGGTAATGTATACGAGCAGTACTTC
CASSLGRGNVYEQYF
>.|TRBV14|TRBJ1-2|.
TGTGCCAGCAGCCAGTTTTCTTCTGGCTACACCTTC
CASSQFSSGYTF
>few|TRBV10-1|TRBJ2-3|.
TGCGCCAGCAGTGAGATCCAGGGCTGGGATACGCAGTATTTT
CASSEIQGWDTQYF
>.|TRBV7-9|TRBJ1-1|.
TGTGCCAGCAGCTACCTCGGGAACACTGAAGCTTTCTTT
CASSYLGNTEAFF
>.|TRBV6-5|TRBJ2-5|TRBD2
TGTGCCAGCAGTTCGACTAGCGGATCAGAGACCCAGTACTTC
CASSSTSGSETQYF
>.|TRBV4-1|TRBJ1-5|.
TGCGCCAGCAGCCAAGTCGGGAAAAGATGGGGAGGCAATCAGCCCCAGCATTTT
CASSQVGKRWGGNQPQHF
>.|TRBV15|TRBJ2-7|TRBD1
TGTGCCACCAGCGGGGACAGGGGGACCTACGAGCAGTACTTC
CATSGDRGTYEQYF
>.|TRBV5-4|TRBJ1-6|TRBD1
TGTGCCAGCAGCACAGACGACAGGGTAAATTCACCCCTCCACTTT
CASSTDDRVNSPLHF
>.|TRBV7-9|TRBJ2-7|.
TGTGCCAGCAGCTCATCCGGGAAGAACGAGCAGTACTTC
CASSSSGKNEQYF
>few|TRBV10-2|TRBJ1-2|TRBD1
TGCGCCAGCTTAGGATGGGACAGGGGGATCTATGGCTACACCTTC
CASLGWDRGIYGYTF
>.|TRBV18|TRBJ2-7|.
TGTGCCAGCTCACCACGGGGAGATGGTTACGAGCAGTACTTC
CASSPRGDGYEQYF
>.|TRBV13|TRBJ2-2|TRBD1
TGTGCCAGCAGCCCCGTGGGGGACAGGGGGTTGACCGGGGAGCTGTTTTTT
CASSPVGDRGLTGELFF
>.|TRBV7-3|TRBJ2-1|.
TGTGCCAGCAAACGCGGCAGAGAATACAATGAGCAGTTCTTC
CASKRGREYNEQFF
>.|TRBV2|TRBJ2-7|TRBD1
TGTGCCAGCAGTCGCACGACAGGGAGCCACGAGCAGTACTTC
CASSRTTGSHEQYF
>few|TRBV23-1|TRBJ1-1|TRBD1
TGCGCCAGCAGTCACCCCCTCTCCGACAGGGCTTGCACTGAAGCTTTCTTT
CASSHPLSDRACTEAFF
>.|TRBV5-1|TRBJ1-1|.
TGCGCCAGCAGCTTGAACAGGAACACTGAAGCTTTCTTT
CASSLNRNTEAFF
>.|TRBV2|TRBJ2-3|TRBD2
TGTGCCAGCATCCCCGGGCTAGCGGGGGGCACAGATACGCAGTATTTT
CASIPGLAGGTDTQYF
>.|TRBV29-1|TRBJ1-4|.
TGCAGCGTTGAAAATATGGAAAAACTGTTTTTT
CSVENMEKLFF
>.|TRBV7-6|TRBJ2-1|.
TGTGCCAGCAGCTTAGGGGGGCAGGCCAATGAGCAGTTCTTC
CASSLGGQANEQFF
>.|TRBV25-1|TRBJ1-2|.
TGTGCCAGCGCGGGGGGGCAGGGGATCGGTGGCTACACCTTC
CASAGGQGIGGYTF
>.|TRBV5-1|TRBJ1-5|TRBD1
TGCGCCAGCAGCTTGGGGGATAGACAGGGCGGACAGCCCCAGCATTTT
CASSLGDRQGGQPQHF
>.|TRBV6-1|TRBJ1-5|.
TGTGCCAGCAGTGACAGACGTTCCGGGAAGAGCAATCAGCCCCAGCATTTT
CASSDRRSGKSNQPQHF
>.|TRBV5-4|TRBJ2-7|TRBD1
TGTGCCAGCAGCTCAGGGACAGCCACCTACGAGCAGTACTTC
CASSSGTATYEQYF
>.|TRBV28|TRBJ2-7|TRBD1
TGTGCCAGCAGTTCGGGGGACAGGGTGTGCGAGCAGTACTTC
CASSSGDRVCEQYF
>.|TRBV2|TRBJ1-6|.
TGTGCCAGCAGTTTTCAGCGCGTAAGCTCCTATAATTCACCCCTCCACTTT
CASSFQRVSSYNSPLHF
>.|TRBV10-3|TRBJ2-5|TRBD1
TGTGCCATCAGTGAAGACAGGGGGAGGGAGACCCAGTACTTC
CAISEDRGRETQYF
>once|TRBV4-1|TRBJ2-7|TRBD1
TGCGCCAGCAGCCATTTTCGGGACAGGTCCTACGAGCAGTACTTC
CASSHFRDRSYEQYF
>.|TRBV5-1|TRBJ1-4|TRBD1
TGCGCCAGCAGCCTGCGACAGGGGGCAACTAATGAAAAACTGTTTTTT
CASSLRQGATNEKLFF